This T cell receptor (beta chain) originates from a study of cytomegalovirus exposure and HLA in healthy donors. Germline assignment: CDR1 SGHTS and CDR2 YDEGEE. The length of the CDR3 is 13 residues. With 60 Vbeta and 13 Jbeta primers, the PCR was carried out. Libraries were prepared by immunoSEQ multiplex PCR; TCRdb keeps only in-frame clonotypes and omits some of them. The sample consists of 90,000 to 140,000 clones, approximately 79% of them appearing once. With regard to this clone: A read error may account for a junction end that differs from germline.

This sequence was found in a young man in good health and CMV-seropositive. What was sequenced was PBMCs. The rearrangement uses TRBV5-8 and TRBJ1-2, with TRBD1 as a possible D gene (6 bases). The CDR3 protein is CASSYTDRRPGAF. CDR3 nucleotides: TGTGCCAGCAGCTACACCGACAGGAGGCCCGGGGCCTTC.